This record concerns one TCR beta chain sequence. Assay used: immunoSEQ multiplex PCR; TCRdb lists only in-frame clones, some missing. The sample consists of about 410,000 clones, about 89% of them appearing once. Regarding treatment: around 19 received Ad26.COV2.S at low or high dose, single or two shots; a few received placebo; per-sample allocation not given. Sampling took place 63 days after the first vaccine or placebo injection. A Boston donor was an adult aged 18-55 years. Germline V CDR1 and CDR2: MDHEN, SYDVKM. This CDR3 is built from 12 residues. Trimming took off 10 bases at V and 5 bases at J, with 15 bases between the two ends. The data were obtained in a study of Ad26.COV2.S vaccination and SARS-CoV-2 variants.

Sequenced here: peripheral blood, sampled in a trial of Ad26.COV2.S vaccine versus placebo. This TCR derives from a person between 18 and 65 years old who received the Ad26.COV2.S COVID-19 vaccine or a placebo. The gene calls are TRBV28 and TRBJ2-7, with a tentative D call TRBD1 (5 bases). The CDR3 nucleotides read TGTGCCATTGGGTCAGGGAACCACGAGCAGTACTTC. As protein: CAIGSGNHEQYF.